Below are 18 T cell receptor beta chains sequenced from a single sample in a study of identical twins. TCRdb redid the calling of the 5' RACE reads with MiXCR, one entry per CDR3 protein. The table shows 420,000 or so distinct CDR3 sequences, with under 20% occurring only once. Sequencing input: naive T cells sorted from blood. These receptors were obtained from a man between 50 and 59 years old in good health.

The V gene is TRBV5-1, the J gene TRBJ2-6, with 7 positions matching TRBD1. Per the germline V gene, CDR1 is SGHRS and CDR2 is YFSETQ. The trim removed 3 bases at V and 0 bases at J, leaving 15 bases unmatched. The CDR3 consists of 20 residues. The DNA of the CDR3 is TGCGCCAGCAGCTCTAAATCCCCGGGACAGAAAAGCTCTGGGGCCAACGTCCTGACTTTC. Translated, it gives CASSSKSPGQKSSGANVLTF. Looking up the rest from reference TRBV5-1 and TRBJ2-6 gives the full variable domain: KAGVTQTPRYLIKTRGQQVTLSCSPISGHRSVSWYQQTPGQGLQFLFEYFSETQRNKGNFPGRFSGRQFSNSRSEMNVSTLELGDSALYLCASSSKSPGQKSSGANVLTFGAGSRLTVL.

The chain has TRBV29-1 and TRBJ1-2, with unresolved D. Germline CDR1 and CDR2: SQVTM and ANQGSEA. The CDR3 covers 14 residues. Trimming took off 0 bases at V and 4 bases at J, with 12 bases between the two ends. The CDR3 DNA follows: TGCAGCGTTGAAGAGACCGAGTTTCTCTATGGCTACACCTTC. Protein sequence: CSVEETEFLYGYTF.

This clonotype showed up many times. The V call is TRBV20-1, the J call TRBJ1-2; D is ambiguous. The CDR3 runs 13 residues. The ends were cut back, 6 bases at V and 4 bases at J, with 15 bases in the middle. The germline V gene has CDR1 DFQATT and CDR2 SNEGSKA (reference sequence). The CDR3 spells CSAVGLLSYGYTF. In DNA form, the CDR3 reads TGCAGTGCGGTAGGGTTATTGTCCTATGGCTACACCTTC.

V gene TRBV2 combines with J gene TRBJ2-7, with TRBD1 matching 8 bases. CDR1 is SNHLY and CDR2 is FYNNEI in the germline V gene. With V trimmed by 6 bases and J by 5 bases, 12 bases remained unmatched. CDR3 length: 15 amino acids. CDR3: CASSPKGDRNHEQYF. The CDR3 DNA reads as TGTGCCAGCAGCCCGAAGGGGGACAGGAATCACGAGCAGTACTTC.

This clonotype was observed a handful of times. This chain uses TRBV4-3 with TRBJ2-7; 11 bases line up with TRBD1. Germline CDR1 LGHNA, CDR2 YSLEER. V was clipped by 7 bases and J by 2 bases; unmatched bases: 4. This CDR3 is 14 amino acids long. The CDR3 DNA follows: TGCGCCAGCAACGGACAGGGGGCTCCCTACGAGCAGTACTTC. This sequence encodes CASNGQGAPYEQYF.

The table lists this clonotype with many counts. The chain recombines TRBV20-1 with TRBJ2-1; a possible D gene is TRBD2 (5 bases). CDR1 is DFQATT, CDR2 SNEGSKA, per germline (reference sequence). With 1 base removed from V and 0 bases from J, the gap between germline ends came to 7 bases. This CDR3 is 14 amino acids long. The CDR3 DNA sequence: TGCAGTGCTAGAGCGGGGATCTCCTACAATGAGCAGTTCTTC. As protein: CSARAGISYNEQFF.

J is TRBJ2-1 and V is TRBV19; 7 nucleotides align to TRBD2. The CDR3 extends over 16 amino acids. Germline-derived CDR1 and CDR2 are LNHDA and SQIVND (reference sequence). Trimming removed 5 bases from V and 5 bases from J; junction bases left unmatched: 12. The CDR3 sequence: CASSLRTRPSNNEQFF. The CDR3 coding sequence is TGTGCCAGTAGTCTTAGGACTAGACCCTCGAACAATGAGCAGTTCTTC. Filled out from reference TRBV19 and TRBJ2-1, the complete variable domain reads DGGITQSPKYLFRKEGQNVTLSCEQNLNHDAMYWYRQDPGQGLRLIYYSQIVNDFQKGDIAEGYSVSREKKESFPLTVTSAQKNPTAFYLCASSLRTRPSNNEQFFGPGTRLTVL.

This rearrangement joins TRBV10-3 to TRBJ1-1; possible D gene TRBD1, 5 bases. From germline, CDR1 is ENHRY and CDR2 SYGVKD. V was clipped by 11 bases and J by 7 bases, with 20 bases between them. The CDR3 extends over 13 amino acids. The CDR3 sequence: CAVGQGRFSEAFF. DNA of the CDR3: TGTGCCGTTGGGCAGGGAAGGTTCAGTGAAGCTTTCTTT.

The chain uses TRBV29-1 and TRBJ2-3; 8 nucleotides align to TRBD2. The CDR3 totals 15 residues. Germline V gene lookup returns CDR1 SQVTM and CDR2 ANQGSEA. V lost 6 bases to trimming and J lost 3 bases; unmatched junction nucleotides: 11. CDR3 DNA: TGCAGCGTGGGATCGATAGCGGGACGAACAGATACGCAGTATTTT. Translated: CSVGSIAGRTDTQYF.

This clonotype was detected a few times. The CDR3 loop reads CASSPRRTIYNEQFF. Written as DNA, the CDR3 is TGTGCCAGCTCACCACGACGGACTATTTACAATGAGCAGTTCTTC. The chain is built from TRBV18 and TRBJ2-1, with TRBD2 as a possible D gene (6 bases). The CDR3 sequence is 15 residues long. V was trimmed by 1 base and J by 4 bases, leaving 11 bases between them. CDR1 and CDR2 from the germline V gene are KGHSH and LQKENI.

This CDR3 reads CSTRQGGGETQYF. DNA for the CDR3: TGCAGCACCAGACAGGGCGGCGGGGAGACCCAGTACTTC. The J gene is TRBJ2-5, the V gene TRBV29-1, with 7 bases matching TRBD1. V shed 8 bases and J 5 bases; nucleotides not matched to a gene: 11. Germline loops: CDR1 SQVTM, CDR2 ANQGSEA. This CDR3 spans 13 amino acids.

The sample holds many counts of this clonotype. V gene TRBV7-3 combines with J gene TRBJ2-2; D is unresolved. The germline V gene has CDR1 SGHTA and CDR2 FQGTGA. The CDR3 has 16 residues. V lost 1 base and J 2 bases, leaving 11 bases between the germline ends. CDR3 loop: CASSLMGRPNTGELFF. In DNA form, the CDR3 reads TGTGCCAGCAGCTTAATGGGCAGACCTAACACCGGGGAGCTGTTTTTT.

This clonotype was counted between two and nine times. This chain joins TRBV4-3 and TRBJ2-7; the D gene is possibly TRBD1 (5 bases). The ends were cut back, 1 base at V and 9 bases at J, with 13 bases in the middle. This CDR3 comprises 13 residues. Per the germline V gene, CDR1 is LGHNA and CDR2 is YSLEER. The CDR3 is CASSQGQGTGQYF. CDR3 DNA: TGCGCCAGCAGCCAAGGGCAGGGAACAGGGCAGTACTTC.

The V gene is TRBV4-2, the J gene TRBJ1-1; tentative D call: TRBD1 (5 bases). V was shortened by 10 bases and J by 1 base, with 16 bases between the two germline ends. CDR1 LGHNA and CDR2 YNFKEQ come from the germline V gene. The CDR3 sequence is 14 residues long. The CDR3 is CATKEGTANTEAFF. As DNA, the CDR3 is TGTGCCACCAAGGAGGGGACGGCGAACACTGAAGCTTTCTTT.

The chain has TRBV15 and TRBJ2-5; D ambiguous. V lost 1 base to trimming and J lost 5 bases, with 5 bases between them. From germline, CDR1 is LNHNV and CDR2 YYDKDF (reference sequence). The CDR3 length is 12 residues. The CDR3 DNA sequence: TGTGCCACCAGCAGAGGTGAGGAGACCCAGTACTTC. Amino acids: CATSRGEETQYF.

This chain joins TRBV12-3 or TRBV12-4 and TRBJ2-1; 9 bases are a match to TRBD2. This CDR3 region has 16 residues. V trimming: 0 bases; J trimming: 6 bases; junction bases outside the gene matches: 6. CDR3 DNA: TGTGCCAGCAGTTTAGCGCTAGCGGGAAAAACCAATGAGCAGTTCTTC. Its translation: CASSLALAGKTNEQFF.

This clonotype was observed at least ten times. The chain joins TRBV20-1 to TRBJ2-7, with TRBD2 as a possible D gene (6 bases). The CDR3 is made up of 11 amino acids. CDR1 is DFQATT and CDR2 is SNEGSKA in the germline V gene (reference sequence). V shed 7 bases and J shed 2 bases, with 9 bases lying between them. The CDR3 here is CSGGRTYEQYF. The DNA for the CDR3 is TGCAGTGGTGGGAGGACCTACGAGCAGTACTTC.

This chain uses TRBV28 with TRBJ2-1; 7 bases are a match to TRBD1. CDR3 size: 12 residues. V lost 5 bases, J lost 6 bases, and 1 base stayed unmatched. Germline V gives CDR1 MDHEN, CDR2 SYDVKM. The DNA of the CDR3 is TGTGCCAGCAGTGACAGGGCCAATGAGCAGTTCTTC. This codes for CASSDRANEQFF.